This TCR beta chain comes out of a study of naive and memory T cell subsets. Both TRBC1 and TRBC2 were covered by a beta constant-region primer of two equimolar oligonucleotides. TCRdb ran MiXCR on the UMI-ligation and nested PCR reads and lists one entry per CDR3 protein. Of some 100,000 distinct CDR3 sequences listed, 5.5% to 8.5% are singletons. Trimming cost V 1 base and J 8 bases, with 14 bases left between them. CDR3 length: 14 amino acids. Germline assignment: CDR1 DFQATT and CDR2 SNEGSKA (reference sequence). This chain connects TRBV20-1 to TRBJ1-4, with a tentative D call TRBD1 (5 bases). The sequence came from a human donor in good health. Sequenced input: central memory CD4+ T cells from blood. CDR3 DNA: TGCAGTGCTAGAGGGGGGGGAATTGGGGAAAAACTGTTTTTT. Residues: CSARGGGIGEKLFF.